The present T cell receptor (beta chain) was sequenced within a study of T cell repertoires in cytomegalovirus infection. Via MiXCR, TCRdb re-called the reads, giving one row per CDR3 protein. The table lists roughly 720,000 distinct CDR3 sequences, 35% to 40% of them singletons. The CDR3 consists of 14 residues. V lost 3 bases to trimming and J lost 4 bases, with 9 bases between them. The germline CDR1 and CDR2 sequences are MDHEN and SYDVKM. V usage is TRBV28 and J usage is TRBJ2-2; D is unclear. Source material: PBMCs. The clonotype was recovered from a human donor in good health (CMV status not recorded). Some clones in this sample may be carry-over from other donors' samples. CDR3 residues: CASSFERSTGELFF. Here the CDR3 DNA reads TGTGCCAGCAGTTTTGAGCGATCCACCGGGGAGCTGTTTTTT.